This is a list of T cell receptor beta chains from one sample in a study of T cell responses to AZD1222 COVID-19 vaccine. This table comes from immunoSEQ multiplex PCR, and its TCRdb copy is limited to in-frame clones, with some not included. The table shows 100,000 to 150,000 clones, with roughly 92% occurring only once. The specimen comprised peripheral blood, sampled 28 days after the second AZD1222 dose. These receptor sequences come from an adult who received the AZD1222 COVID-19 vaccine. Each CDR3 is given with its conserved first and last residue. D genes are given only for firm matches. Part of the rows lack a size; the others show once, few, many or a class for expanded clones.

J gene: TRBJ1-1
clone size: .
V gene: TRBV6-5
D gene: .
CDR3 protein: CASSRNFADGSEAFF
CDR3 DNA: TGTGCCAGCAGTCGAAACTTTGCAGATGGAAGTGAAGCTTTCTTT

J gene: TRBJ2-2
clone size: .
V gene: TRBV6-5
D gene: .
CDR3 protein: CASSDGTANTGELFF
CDR3 DNA: TGTGCCAGCAGCGACGGGACGGCCAACACCGGGGAGCTGTTTTTT

J gene: TRBJ2-5
clone size: once
V gene: TRBV11-2
D gene: TRBD1
CDR3 protein: CASSLVRQGRETQYF
CDR3 DNA: TGTGCCAGCAGCTTAGTCCGACAGGGGAGAGAGACCCAGTACTTC

J gene: TRBJ2-7
clone size: .
V gene: TRBV5-6
D gene: TRBD1
CDR3 protein: CASSSDRVYEQYF
CDR3 DNA: TGTGCCAGCAGCTCAGACAGGGTCTACGAGCAGTACTTC

J gene: TRBJ2-1
clone size: .
V gene: TRBV28
D gene: TRBD2
CDR3 protein: CASRQLAGGHNEQFF
CDR3 DNA: TGTGCCAGCAGACAACTAGCGGGAGGTCACAATGAGCAGTTCTTC

J gene: TRBJ1-4
clone size: .
V gene: TRBV4-3
D gene: .
CDR3 protein: CASSQTGRDEKLFF
CDR3 DNA: TGCGCCAGCAGCCAAACGGGAAGGGATGAAAAACTGTTTTTT

J gene: TRBJ1-1
clone size: .
V gene: TRBV18
D gene: .
CDR3 protein: CASSPGVGTEAFF
CDR3 DNA: TGTGCCAGCTCACCGGGGGTAGGGACTGAAGCTTTCTTT

J gene: TRBJ1-6
clone size: .
V gene: TRBV5-1
D gene: TRBD1
CDR3 protein: CASSLDLGTGNSPLHF
CDR3 DNA: TGCGCCAGCAGCCTAGACCTAGGGACAGGGAATTCACCCCTCCACTTT

J gene: TRBJ2-1
clone size: .
V gene: TRBV11-2
D gene: TRBD1
CDR3 protein: CASSLGQGGYNEQFF
CDR3 DNA: TGTGCCAGCAGCTTGGGACAGGGAGGTTACAATGAGCAGTTCTTC

J gene: TRBJ1-2
clone size: .
V gene: TRBV23-1
D gene: .
CDR3 protein: CASSQPGVGYTF
CDR3 DNA: TGCGCCAGCAGTCAACCAGGGGTTGGCTACACCTTC

J gene: TRBJ2-7
clone size: .
V gene: TRBV28
D gene: .
CDR3 protein: CASSFMTLGEQYF
CDR3 DNA: TGTGCCAGCAGTTTTATGACCCTCGGCGAGCAGTACTTC

J gene: TRBJ2-7
clone size: .
V gene: TRBV6-6
D gene: TRBD2
CDR3 protein: CASSPRLAGDRSYEQYF
CDR3 DNA: TGTGCCAGCAGTCCCAGACTAGCGGGGGATCGATCCTACGAGCAGTACTTC

J gene: TRBJ2-1
clone size: .
V gene: TRBV7-6
D gene: TRBD2
CDR3 protein: CASSLWPSGSGEQFF
CDR3 DNA: TGTGCCAGCAGCTTATGGCCTAGCGGGAGCGGTGAGCAGTTCTTC

J gene: TRBJ2-5
clone size: .
V gene: TRBV6-4
D gene: .
CDR3 protein: CASSQLPRETQYF
CDR3 DNA: TGTGCCAGCAGCCAACTCCCCCGAGAGACCCAGTACTTC

J gene: TRBJ1-1
clone size: .
V gene: TRBV20-1
D gene: TRBD1
CDR3 protein: CSASPTGGVAAGEAFF
CDR3 DNA: TGCAGTGCTAGTCCGACAGGGGGCGTTGCCGCGGGCGAAGCTTTCTTT

J gene: TRBJ2-1
clone size: .
V gene: TRBV21-1
D gene: .
CDR3 protein: CASSERGLAGGYNEQFF
CDR3 DNA: TGTGCCAGCAGCGAACGGGGACTAGCGGGAGGGTACAATGAGCAGTTCTTC

J gene: TRBJ1-1
clone size: .
V gene: TRBV29-1
D gene: .
CDR3 protein: CSVYIQGTEAFF
CDR3 DNA: TGCAGCGTTTATATACAGGGCACTGAAGCTTTCTTT

J gene: TRBJ1-4
clone size: .
V gene: TRBV30
D gene: .
CDR3 protein: CAWSVLVGGGKLFF
CDR3 DNA: TGTGCCTGGAGTGTACTAGTGGGGGGGGGAAAACTGTTTTTT

J gene: TRBJ2-7
clone size: .
V gene: TRBV11-2
D gene: .
CDR3 protein: CASSLVYEQYF
CDR3 DNA: TGTGCCAGCAGCCTTGTGTACGAGCAGTACTTC

J gene: TRBJ2-5
clone size: .
V gene: TRBV5-3
D gene: .
CDR3 protein: CARSRRRAHQETQYF
CDR3 DNA: TGTGCCAGAAGCCGTCGCCGGGCCCACCAAGAGACCCAGTACTTC

J gene: TRBJ2-7
clone size: .
V gene: TRBV7-6
D gene: .
CDR3 protein: CASSPRGLGYEQYF
CDR3 DNA: TGTGCCAGCAGCCCTAGGGGTTTGGGATACGAGCAGTACTTC

J gene: TRBJ2-2
clone size: .
V gene: TRBV24-1
D gene: .
CDR3 protein: CATSDQRPGNTGELFF
CDR3 DNA: TGTGCCACCAGTGATCAACGGCCAGGGAACACCGGGGAGCTGTTTTTT

J gene: TRBJ2-1
clone size: .
V gene: TRBV27
D gene: .
CDR3 protein: CASSLFSQVSYNEQFF
CDR3 DNA: TGTGCCAGCAGTTTATTCTCACAGGTCTCCTACAATGAGCAGTTCTTC

J gene: TRBJ1-5
clone size: .
V gene: TRBV6-5
D gene: .
CDR3 protein: CASSFQVSNQPQHF
CDR3 DNA: TGTGCCAGCAGTTTCCAAGTTAGCAATCAGCCCCAGCATTTT

J gene: TRBJ1-2
clone size: .
V gene: TRBV3-1/TRBV3-2
D gene: .
CDR3 protein: CASSQGGGYTF
CDR3 DNA: TGTGCCAGCAGCCAAGGAGGAGGCTACACCTTC

J gene: TRBJ1-1
clone size: .
V gene: TRBV6-5
D gene: .
CDR3 protein: CASSPTNTEAFF
CDR3 DNA: TGTGCCAGCAGTCCAACGAACACTGAAGCTTTCTTT

J gene: TRBJ1-5
clone size: few
V gene: TRBV6-2/TRBV6-3
D gene: TRBD1
CDR3 protein: CASSPRTGKGNQPQHF
CDR3 DNA: TGTGCCAGCAGCCCTAGGACAGGGAAGGGCAATCAGCCCCAGCATTTT

J gene: TRBJ1-6
clone size: .
V gene: TRBV3-1/TRBV3-2
D gene: .
CDR3 protein: CASSHWGERNSPLHF
CDR3 DNA: TGTGCCAGCAGCCACTGGGGGGAGCGGAATTCACCCCTCCACTTT

J gene: TRBJ1-2
clone size: .
V gene: TRBV18
D gene: .
CDR3 protein: CASSSQGPPGDGYTF
CDR3 DNA: TGTGCCAGCTCATCTCAGGGGCCCCCGGGAGATGGCTACACCTTC

J gene: TRBJ1-2
clone size: few
V gene: TRBV11-2
D gene: .
CDR3 protein: CASSSNWRRTSNYGYTF
CDR3 DNA: TGTGCCAGCAGCTCGAACTGGCGGAGGACCTCTAACTATGGCTACACCTTC

J gene: TRBJ1-4
clone size: .
V gene: TRBV6-5
D gene: .
CDR3 protein: CASSYTGLAGDEKLFF
CDR3 DNA: TGTGCCAGCAGTTACACGGGCCTGGCGGGGGATGAAAAACTGTTTTTT

J gene: TRBJ1-1
clone size: .
V gene: TRBV5-6
D gene: TRBD1
CDR3 protein: CASSWTGTGGNTEAFF
CDR3 DNA: TGTGCCAGCAGCTGGACCGGGACAGGGGGGAACACTGAAGCTTTCTTT

J gene: TRBJ2-1
clone size: .
V gene: TRBV7-2
D gene: TRBD2
CDR3 protein: CASSQGLAGNEQFF
CDR3 DNA: TGTGCCAGCAGCCAGGGACTAGCGGGCAATGAGCAGTTCTTC

J gene: TRBJ2-1
clone size: .
V gene: TRBV4-3
D gene: TRBD2
CDR3 protein: CASSQWLAGAPTPGYNEQFF
CDR3 DNA: TGCGCCAGCAGCCAATGGCTAGCGGGAGCGCCAACTCCGGGTTACAATGAGCAGTTCTTC